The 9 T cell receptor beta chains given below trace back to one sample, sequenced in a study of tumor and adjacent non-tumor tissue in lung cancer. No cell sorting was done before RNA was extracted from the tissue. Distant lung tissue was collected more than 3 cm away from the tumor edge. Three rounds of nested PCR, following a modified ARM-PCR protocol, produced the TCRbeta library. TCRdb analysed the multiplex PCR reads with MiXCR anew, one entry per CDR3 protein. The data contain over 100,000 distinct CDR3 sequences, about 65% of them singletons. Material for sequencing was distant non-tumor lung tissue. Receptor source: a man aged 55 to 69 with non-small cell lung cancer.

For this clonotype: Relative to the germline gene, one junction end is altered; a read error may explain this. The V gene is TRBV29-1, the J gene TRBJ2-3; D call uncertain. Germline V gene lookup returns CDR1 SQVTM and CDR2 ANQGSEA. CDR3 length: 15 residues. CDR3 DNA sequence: TGCAGCATAGAAACGAGGATAGGGCGATCAGATACGCAATATTTT. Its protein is CSIETRIGRSDTQYF.

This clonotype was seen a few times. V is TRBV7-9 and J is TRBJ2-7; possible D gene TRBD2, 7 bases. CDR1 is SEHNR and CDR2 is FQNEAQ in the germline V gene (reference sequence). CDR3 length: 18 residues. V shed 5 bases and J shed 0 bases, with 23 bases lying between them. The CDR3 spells CASSRSRGDKFSSYEQYF. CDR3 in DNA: TGTGCCAGCAGCCGATCCCGGGGGGACAAGTTTAGCTCCTACGAGCAGTACTTC.

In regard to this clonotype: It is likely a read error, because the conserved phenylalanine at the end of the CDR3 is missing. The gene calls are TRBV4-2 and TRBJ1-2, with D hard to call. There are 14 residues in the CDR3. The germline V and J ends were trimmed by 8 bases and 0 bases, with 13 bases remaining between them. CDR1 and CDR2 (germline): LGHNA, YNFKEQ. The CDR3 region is CASSSWTTNYGYTL. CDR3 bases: TGTGCCAGCTCCTCGTGGACCACTAACTATGGCTACACCTTA.

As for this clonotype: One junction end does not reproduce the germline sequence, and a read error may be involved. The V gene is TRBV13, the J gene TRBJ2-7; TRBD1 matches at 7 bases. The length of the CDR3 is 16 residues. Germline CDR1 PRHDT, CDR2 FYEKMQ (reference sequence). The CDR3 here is CASSLGGVGGSYEEYF. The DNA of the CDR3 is TGTGCCAGCAGCTTAGGCGGGGTAGGGGGCTCCTACGAGGAGTACTTC. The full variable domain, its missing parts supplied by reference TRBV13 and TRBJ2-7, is AAGVIQSPRHLIKEKRETATLKCYPIPRHDTVYWYQQGPGQDPQFLISFYEKMQSDKGSIPDRFSAQQFSDYHSELNMSSLELGDSALYFCASSLGGVGGSYEEYFGPGTRLTVT.

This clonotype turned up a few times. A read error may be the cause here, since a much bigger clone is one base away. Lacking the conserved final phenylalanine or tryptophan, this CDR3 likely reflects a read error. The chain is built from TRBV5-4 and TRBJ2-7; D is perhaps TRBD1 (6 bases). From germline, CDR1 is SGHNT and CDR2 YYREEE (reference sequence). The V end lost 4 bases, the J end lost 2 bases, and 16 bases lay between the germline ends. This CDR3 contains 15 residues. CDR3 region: CASSPGQQGTYEQYL. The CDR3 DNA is TGTGCCAGCAGCCCAGGACAGCAGGGTACCTACGAGCAGTACCTC.

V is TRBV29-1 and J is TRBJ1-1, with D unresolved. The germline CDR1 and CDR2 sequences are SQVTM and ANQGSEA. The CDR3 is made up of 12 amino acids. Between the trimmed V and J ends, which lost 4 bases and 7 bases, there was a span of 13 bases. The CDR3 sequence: CSVGGRSGEAFF. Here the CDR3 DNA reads TGCAGCGTTGGCGGTCGGTCAGGTGAAGCTTTCTTT. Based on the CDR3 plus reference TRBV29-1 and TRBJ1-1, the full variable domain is SAVISQKPSRDICQRGTSLTIQCQVDSQVTMMFWYRQQPGQSLTLIATANQGSEATYESGFVIDKFPISRPNLTFSTLTVSNMSPEDSSIYLCSVGGRSGEAFFGQGTRLTVV.

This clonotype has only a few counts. CDR3 sequence reads: CASSKQGVEPQHF. The CDR3 bases are TGTGCCAGTAGTAAACAGGGAGTTGAGCCCCAGCATTTT. The chain has TRBV19 and TRBJ1-5; tentatively, D is TRBD1 (6 bases). V lost 4 bases and J 8 bases, leaving 12 bases between the germline ends. The CDR3 is 13 residues long. Germline V CDR1 and CDR2: LNHDA, SQIVND (reference sequence).

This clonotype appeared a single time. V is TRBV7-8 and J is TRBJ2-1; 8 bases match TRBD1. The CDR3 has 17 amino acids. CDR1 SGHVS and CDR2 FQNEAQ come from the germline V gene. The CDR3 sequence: CAGSLVGGQGAPHEQFF. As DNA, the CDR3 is TGTGCTGGCAGCTTAGTAGGTGGGCAGGGGGCGCCTCATGAGCAGTTCTTC. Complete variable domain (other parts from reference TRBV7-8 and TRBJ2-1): GAGVSQSPRYKVAKRGQDVALRCDPISGHVSLFWYQQALGQGPEFLTYFQNEAQLDKSGLPSDRFFAERPEGSVSTLKIQRTQQEDSAVYLCAGSLVGGQGAPHEQFFGPGTRLTVL.

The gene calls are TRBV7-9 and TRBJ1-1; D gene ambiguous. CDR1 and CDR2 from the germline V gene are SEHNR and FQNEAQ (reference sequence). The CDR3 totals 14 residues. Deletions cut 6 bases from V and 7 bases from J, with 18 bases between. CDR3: CASSYTGSLLEAFF. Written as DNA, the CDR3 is TGTGCCAGCAGTTACACGGGGTCCCTTCTTGAAGCTTTCTTT.